This T cell receptor beta chain comes out of a study of T cells expressing NK-cell markers. Study-level findings and limits: The leading position in the CD3+CD56-NKG2C+ fraction of several donors also went to these clonotypes. In about six donors, dominant CD3+CD56+NKG2C+ clones formed roughly 1.0-7.5% of CD8+ cells.

In the case of this clonotype: The antigen is undetermined.

CDR1 is ENHRY, CDR2 SYGVKD, per germline. The CDR3 totals 12 residues. TCR beta cDNA was made by 5'RACE template switching with UMIs. No DNA is given; TCRdb re-called the 5' RACE reads and lists each CDR3 protein once. This specimen shows hundreds of thousands of distinct CDR3 sequences; the ten leading clones hold roughly 4.2%. The chain recombines TRBV10-3 with TRBJ2-5; TCRdb gives TRBD1 as the D gene, but with no DNA this cannot be confirmed. Sample: blood T cells: a sorted CD56 or NKG2C T cell subset, CD4+ or CD8+ T cells, or bulk PBMC T cells (not recorded which). The clonotype comes from a woman between 18 and 70 years old in good health. The CDR3 region is CATAQGQETQYF.